This TCR beta chain appears in the sequencing data of a study of blood T cell repertoires in COVID-19. Some clones are missing from TCRdb's copy, which holds only in-frame ones; the method was immunoSEQ multiplex PCR. The repertoire holds about 260,000 clones, with around 90% as singletons. The source is a man in his fifties or sixties who had recovered from COVID-19. Specimen: peripheral blood.

The CDR3 spells CASSRTRGKETQYF. Written as DNA, the CDR3 is TGCGCCAGCAGTCGGACTAGGGGAAAAGAGACCCAGTACTTC. V usage is TRBV5-1 and J usage is TRBJ2-5; TRBD2 matches at 7 bases. With 5 bases clipped from V and 3 bases from J, the junction kept 7 bases outside the gene matches. This CDR3 is built from 14 residues. CDR1 is SGHRS, CDR2 YFSETQ, per germline.